Listed below are T cell receptor beta chains from one sample, sequenced in a study of CD4 T cells in relation to SARS-CoV-2 and coronaviruses. TCRdb's table, derived via immunoSEQ multiplex PCR, lists solely in-frame clones and lacks some. The sample has 35,000 to 45,000 clones, around 83% seen once. Antigen specificity for these receptors is unknown. The material sequenced was naive CD4+ T cells from PBMCs, cultured in vitro. The receptors shown here come from an adult with COVID-19. Each CDR3 is given with its conserved first and last residue. The D gene is left open where the match is weak. Expanded clones are given a class, and other clones once, few, many or no size at all.

D gene: -
J gene: TRBJ2-6
clone size: -
V gene: TRBV5-1
CDR3 protein: CASSNRFSDNVLTF
CDR3 DNA: TGCGCCAGCAGCAACAGGTTCTCCGACAACGTCCTGACTTTC

D gene: -
J gene: TRBJ2-4
clone size: -
V gene: TRBV7-3
CDR3 protein: CASSLRRGDIQYF
CDR3 DNA: TGTGCCAGCAGCTTAAGGCGGGGTGACATTCAGTACTTC

D gene: -
J gene: TRBJ2-1
clone size: -
V gene: TRBV21-1
CDR3 protein: CARSGDPSPYNEQFF
CDR3 DNA: TGTGCCAGGTCCGGCGATCCTTCTCCATACAATGAGCAGTTCTTC

D gene: -
J gene: TRBJ2-3
clone size: once
V gene: TRBV2
CDR3 protein: CASKTNTDTQYF
CDR3 DNA: TGTGCCAGCAAGACTAACACAGATACGCAGTATTTT

D gene: -
J gene: TRBJ2-6
clone size: -
V gene: TRBV6-5
CDR3 protein: CASKTGFGANVLTF
CDR3 DNA: TGTGCCAGCAAAACAGGGTTTGGGGCCAACGTCCTGACTTTC

D gene: -
J gene: TRBJ1-5
clone size: -
V gene: TRBV28
CDR3 protein: CASSLLGDHQPQHF
CDR3 DNA: TGTGCCAGCAGTTTGTTAGGGGACCATCAGCCCCAGCATTTT

D gene: TRBD1
J gene: TRBJ1-1
clone size: once
V gene: TRBV4-1
CDR3 protein: CASSPMGQGAYTEAFF
CDR3 DNA: TGCGCCAGCAGCCCGATGGGACAGGGGGCTTACACTGAAGCTTTCTTT

D gene: TRBD2
J gene: TRBJ2-2
clone size: -
V gene: TRBV19
CDR3 protein: CATSLAGGTGELFF
CDR3 DNA: TGTGCCACGAGCCTAGCGGGAGGCACCGGGGAGCTGTTTTTT

D gene: TRBD2
J gene: TRBJ2-1
clone size: few
V gene: TRBV5-4
CDR3 protein: CASRAGTSGTNEQFF
CDR3 DNA: TGTGCCAGCAGGGCAGGGACTAGCGGGACCAATGAGCAGTTCTTC

D gene: -
J gene: TRBJ1-5
clone size: once
V gene: TRBV18
CDR3 protein: CASSDGQPQHF
CDR3 DNA: TGTGCCAGCTCAGACGGGCAGCCCCAGCATTTT

D gene: TRBD1
J gene: TRBJ1-5
clone size: -
V gene: TRBV4-1
CDR3 protein: CASSQGTGSQPQHF
CDR3 DNA: TGCGCCAGCAGCCAAGGGACAGGGAGCCAGCCCCAGCATTTT

D gene: -
J gene: TRBJ2-7
clone size: -
V gene: TRBV7-8
CDR3 protein: CASTPLSSGIFYEQYF
CDR3 DNA: TGTGCCAGCACCCCCCTTAGTAGCGGAATCTTCTACGAGCAGTACTTC

D gene: -
J gene: TRBJ2-3
clone size: -
V gene: TRBV5-4
CDR3 protein: CASSLWQGDTQYF
CDR3 DNA: TGTGCCAGCAGCTTATGGCAGGGGGATACGCAGTATTTT

D gene: -
J gene: TRBJ2-1
clone size: -
V gene: TRBV12-3/TRBV12-4
CDR3 protein: CASSLETEQFF
CDR3 DNA: TGTGCCAGCAGTTTAGAAACTGAGCAGTTCTTC

D gene: TRBD1
J gene: TRBJ2-1
clone size: -
V gene: TRBV6-5
CDR3 protein: CASSPFRGWLFF
CDR3 DNA: TGTGCCAGCAGTCCATTCAGGGGGTGGTTGTTCTTC

D gene: TRBD2
J gene: TRBJ2-2
clone size: few
V gene: TRBV19
CDR3 protein: CASSKIAGEVTGELFF
CDR3 DNA: TGTGCCAGTAGTAAAATAGCGGGGGAAGTCACCGGGGAGCTGTTTTTT

D gene: TRBD2
J gene: TRBJ2-1
clone size: -
V gene: TRBV18
CDR3 protein: CASSPASGGGFDEQFF
CDR3 DNA: TGTGCCAGCTCACCAGCCAGCGGGGGAGGGTTTGATGAGCAGTTCTTC

D gene: TRBD2
J gene: TRBJ2-1
clone size: -
V gene: TRBV5-4
CDR3 protein: CASSSPSGRSLGEQFF
CDR3 DNA: TGTGCCAGCAGCTCACCTAGCGGGCGTTCCCTAGGTGAGCAGTTCTTC

D gene: TRBD2
J gene: TRBJ2-3
clone size: -
V gene: TRBV4-3
CDR3 protein: CASSPQAGSTDTQYF
CDR3 DNA: TGCGCCAGCAGCCCTCAAGCGGGGAGCACAGATACGCAGTATTTT

D gene: -
J gene: TRBJ1-5
clone size: -
V gene: TRBV20-1
CDR3 protein: CSASGHANNQPQHF
CDR3 DNA: TGCAGTGCTAGTGGGCACGCTAACAATCAGCCCCAGCATTTT

D gene: TRBD1
J gene: TRBJ1-2
clone size: once
V gene: TRBV18
CDR3 protein: CASSPSDRGIYGYTF
CDR3 DNA: TGTGCCAGCTCACCCTCGGACAGGGGGATCTATGGCTACACCTTC

D gene: -
J gene: TRBJ1-5
clone size: once
V gene: TRBV28
CDR3 protein: CASSLSRPYSNQPQHF
CDR3 DNA: TGTGCCAGCAGCCTATCCAGACCCTATAGCAATCAGCCCCAGCATTTT

D gene: -
J gene: TRBJ1-3
clone size: few
V gene: TRBV9
CDR3 protein: CASSVGGWSSGNTIYF
CDR3 DNA: TGTGCCAGCAGCGTAGGAGGATGGTCGTCTGGAAACACCATATATTTT

D gene: -
J gene: TRBJ1-5
clone size: few
V gene: TRBV6-2/TRBV6-3
CDR3 protein: CASSYRTITGTPSNQPQHF
CDR3 DNA: TGTGCCAGCAGTTACCGCACCATAACCGGGACACCGAGCAATCAGCCCCAGCATTTT

D gene: TRBD1
J gene: TRBJ2-1
clone size: once
V gene: TRBV18
CDR3 protein: CASSPWTGGNNEQFF
CDR3 DNA: TGTGCCAGCTCACCCTGGACAGGGGGCAATAATGAGCAGTTCTTC

D gene: TRBD2
J gene: TRBJ2-1
clone size: -
V gene: TRBV9
CDR3 protein: CASRRGGAGVFDEQFF
CDR3 DNA: TGTGCCAGCAGAAGAGGGGGAGCGGGGGTTTTTGATGAGCAGTTCTTC

D gene: TRBD2
J gene: TRBJ2-1
clone size: -
V gene: TRBV28
CDR3 protein: CASSGTGTSVKQFF
CDR3 DNA: TGTGCCAGCAGCGGAACCGGGACTAGCGTTAAGCAGTTCTTC

D gene: TRBD1
J gene: TRBJ1-6
clone size: few
V gene: TRBV28
CDR3 protein: CASRRNRGRNSPLHF
CDR3 DNA: TGTGCCAGCAGACGTAACAGGGGGAGGAATTCACCCCTCCACTTT

D gene: -
J gene: TRBJ1-1
clone size: -
V gene: TRBV12-5
CDR3 protein: CASGLTRGGWGTEAFF
CDR3 DNA: TGTGCTAGTGGTTTGACTCGAGGGGGTTGGGGCACTGAAGCTTTCTTT

D gene: TRBD1
J gene: TRBJ1-6
clone size: -
V gene: TRBV28
CDR3 protein: CASSPGQDNSPLHF
CDR3 DNA: TGTGCCAGCAGCCCCGGACAGGATAATTCACCCCTCCACTTT

D gene: TRBD2
J gene: TRBJ2-3
clone size: -
V gene: TRBV5-1
CDR3 protein: CASSFRLAGRDTQYF
CDR3 DNA: TGCGCCAGCAGCTTCCGACTAGCGGGTCGTGATACGCAGTATTTT

D gene: -
J gene: TRBJ2-3
clone size: once
V gene: TRBV6-5
CDR3 protein: CASSPTTTRTTQYF
CDR3 DNA: TGTGCCAGCAGTCCCACAACGACTAGAACTACGCAGTATTTT

D gene: TRBD1
J gene: TRBJ2-5
clone size: -
V gene: TRBV5-4
CDR3 protein: CASSLRQGQETQYF
CDR3 DNA: TGTGCCAGCAGCCTGAGACAGGGGCAAGAGACCCAGTACTTC

D gene: -
J gene: TRBJ2-7
clone size: -
V gene: TRBV24-1
CDR3 protein: CATSDFRQGRYEQYF
CDR3 DNA: TGTGCCACCAGTGATTTTCGCCAGGGACGGTACGAGCAGTACTTC

D gene: -
J gene: TRBJ1-4
clone size: -
V gene: TRBV7-3
CDR3 protein: CASSLSGQSNEKLFF
CDR3 DNA: TGTGCCAGCAGCTTAAGCGGACAGTCTAATGAAAAACTGTTTTTT

D gene: -
J gene: TRBJ1-2
clone size: few
V gene: TRBV5-1
CDR3 protein: CASSPDAAGSGHGYTF
CDR3 DNA: TGCGCCAGCAGCCCCGACGCGGCAGGGAGCGGGCATGGCTACACCTTC

D gene: -
J gene: TRBJ2-5
clone size: -
V gene: TRBV27
CDR3 protein: CASRNPGQETQYF
CDR3 DNA: TGTGCCAGCAGGAACCCGGGGCAAGAGACCCAGTACTTC

D gene: -
J gene: TRBJ1-5
clone size: few
V gene: TRBV27
CDR3 protein: CASSFRRVGQPQHF
CDR3 DNA: TGTGCCAGCAGTTTTAGGAGGGTTGGGCAGCCCCAGCATTTT

D gene: -
J gene: TRBJ1-5
clone size: few
V gene: TRBV19
CDR3 protein: CASSMLGSGNQPQHF
CDR3 DNA: TGTGCCAGTAGTATGTTAGGGTCAGGGAATCAGCCCCAGCATTTT

D gene: -
J gene: TRBJ2-1
clone size: -
V gene: TRBV7-3
CDR3 protein: CASSLQGSSYNEQFF
CDR3 DNA: TGTGCCAGCAGCTTACAGGGTAGCTCCTACAATGAGCAGTTCTTC

D gene: TRBD2
J gene: TRBJ2-6
clone size: -
V gene: TRBV7-8
CDR3 protein: CASSLGRGTSGTSGANVLTF
CDR3 DNA: TGTGCCAGCAGCTTAGGGAGAGGGACTAGCGGAACGTCTGGGGCCAACGTCCTGACTTTC

D gene: -
J gene: TRBJ2-5
clone size: -
V gene: TRBV24-1
CDR3 protein: CATSDSPGTILGETQYF
CDR3 DNA: TGTGCCACCAGTGATTCCCCAGGGACCATCCTAGGAGAGACCCAGTACTTC

D gene: -
J gene: TRBJ2-3
clone size: -
V gene: TRBV19
CDR3 protein: CASSPARGRRTDTQYF
CDR3 DNA: TGTGCCAGTAGTCCCGCCCGGGGCCGGCGTACAGATACGCAGTATTTT

D gene: -
J gene: TRBJ2-1
clone size: -
V gene: TRBV7-8
CDR3 protein: CASSLFHSEGARANEQFF
CDR3 DNA: TGTGCCAGCAGCTTATTTCATTCGGAGGGGGCTAGGGCTAATGAGCAGTTCTTC

D gene: -
J gene: TRBJ2-1
clone size: -
V gene: TRBV7-2
CDR3 protein: CASSLVADSYNEQFF
CDR3 DNA: TGTGCCAGCAGCCTCGTAGCGGATTCCTACAATGAGCAGTTCTTC

D gene: TRBD1
J gene: TRBJ2-7
clone size: -
V gene: TRBV10-1
CDR3 protein: CASSRQGFYEQYF
CDR3 DNA: TGCGCCAGCAGTCGACAGGGTTTCTACGAGCAGTACTTC

D gene: -
J gene: TRBJ2-7
clone size: -
V gene: TRBV21-1
CDR3 protein: CASSKPLRSYEQYF
CDR3 DNA: TGTGCCAGCAGCAAACCATTGAGAAGCTACGAGCAGTACTTC

D gene: -
J gene: TRBJ2-7
clone size: -
V gene: TRBV6-2/TRBV6-3
CDR3 protein: CASSYPTAHEQYF
CDR3 DNA: TGTGCCAGCAGTTACCCCACTGCCCACGAGCAGTACTTC

D gene: -
J gene: TRBJ2-5
clone size: -
V gene: TRBV7-9
CDR3 protein: CASSIVGRREETQYF
CDR3 DNA: TGTGCCAGCAGTATAGTTGGCAGGAGAGAAGAGACCCAGTACTTC

D gene: -
J gene: TRBJ2-1
clone size: few
V gene: TRBV7-9
CDR3 protein: CASSQDSEQFF
CDR3 DNA: TGTGCCAGCAGCCAGGACAGCGAGCAGTTCTTC

D gene: -
J gene: TRBJ1-6
clone size: -
V gene: TRBV10-3
CDR3 protein: CAISDREITYNSPLHF
CDR3 DNA: TGTGCCATCAGTGACAGGGAAATAACCTATAATTCACCCCTCCACTTT

D gene: -
J gene: TRBJ2-1
clone size: -
V gene: TRBV3-1/TRBV3-2
CDR3 protein: CASSQPRYGGQIYNEQFF
CDR3 DNA: TGTGCCAGCAGCCAACCAAGATACGGAGGACAGATTTACAATGAGCAGTTCTTC

D gene: -
J gene: TRBJ1-2
clone size: -
V gene: TRBV6-6
CDR3 protein: CASSYSRGSRGYTF
CDR3 DNA: TGTGCCAGCAGTTACTCGAGGGGATCTCGAGGCTACACCTTC

D gene: TRBD2
J gene: TRBJ2-1
clone size: -
V gene: TRBV6-5
CDR3 protein: CASSRLAGVVNEQFF
CDR3 DNA: TGTGCCAGCAGTCGACTAGCGGGAGTAGTGAATGAGCAGTTCTTC